This T cell receptor (beta chain) is from a study of cytomegalovirus exposure and HLA in healthy donors. Study-level findings and limits: DRB1 showed the most TCR associations and HLA-C the fewest in a later analysis, as rates varied by HLA locus.

60 Vbeta and 13 Jbeta primers were used in PCR. Some clones are missing from TCRdb's copy, which holds only in-frame ones; the method was immunoSEQ multiplex PCR. There are 150,000 to 200,000 clones in the sample; under 80% occur only once, and around 2.1% lies in the top ten. Of note for this clone: The antigen is not known.

The CDR3 is made up of 14 amino acids. Looked up from germline, CDR1 is SQVTM and CDR2 is ANQGSEA. J lost 1 base, V lost 4 bases, and 6 bases had no gene match. The receptor was isolated from a female donor in good health and CMV-seronegative. The sample was PBMCs. The chain recombines TRBV29-1 with TRBJ1-2; 7 nucleotides line up with TRBD1. The chain's CDR3 is CSVGVDRINYGYTF. In DNA, the CDR3 is TGCAGCGTTGGGGTGGACAGGATTAACTATGGCTACACCTTC.